This T cell receptor (beta chain) was captured in a study of Graves' ophthalmopathy and Graves' hyperthyroidism. As for the study in general: Peripheral blood was gathered at the point of initial diagnosis, before any treatment started.

This clonotype was counted ten times or more. Its target is not known. Study conclusions and caveats: Blood samples also showed most expanded thyroid clonotypes exceeding 0.001 frequency. For predicting ophthalmopathy progression, the model had more than 60% sensitivity and roughly 76% specificity. Stable hyperthyroidism and ophthalmopathy were told apart by a 13-signature model, which achieved about 90% sensitivity and almost 82% specificity.

RNA transcripts provided the template for amplifying TCR beta CDR3 regions. HTBI primers were used in a first-round RT-PCR, which preceded a second-round multiplex PCR. TCRdb re-analysed the multiplex PCR reads in MiXCR, keeping a single row per CDR3 protein. The table has about 210,000 distinct CDR3 sequences, 25% to 30% seen once; the top ten hold over 7.5%. This sequence originates from a man between 45 and 60 years old with Graves' ophthalmopathy. Sequencing input: peripheral blood.

The CDR3 reads CSITGGNPYEQYF. CDR3 nucleotide sequence: TGCAGCATCACAGGGGGGAACCCCTACGAGCAGTACTTC. This chain joins TRBV29-1 and TRBJ2-7; 8 nucleotides agree with TRBD1. After removal of 8 bases from V and 2 bases from J, the junction contained 8 bases not matched to a gene. CDR3 length equals 13 residues. The V gene's germline CDR1 is SQVTM and CDR2 ANQGSEA.